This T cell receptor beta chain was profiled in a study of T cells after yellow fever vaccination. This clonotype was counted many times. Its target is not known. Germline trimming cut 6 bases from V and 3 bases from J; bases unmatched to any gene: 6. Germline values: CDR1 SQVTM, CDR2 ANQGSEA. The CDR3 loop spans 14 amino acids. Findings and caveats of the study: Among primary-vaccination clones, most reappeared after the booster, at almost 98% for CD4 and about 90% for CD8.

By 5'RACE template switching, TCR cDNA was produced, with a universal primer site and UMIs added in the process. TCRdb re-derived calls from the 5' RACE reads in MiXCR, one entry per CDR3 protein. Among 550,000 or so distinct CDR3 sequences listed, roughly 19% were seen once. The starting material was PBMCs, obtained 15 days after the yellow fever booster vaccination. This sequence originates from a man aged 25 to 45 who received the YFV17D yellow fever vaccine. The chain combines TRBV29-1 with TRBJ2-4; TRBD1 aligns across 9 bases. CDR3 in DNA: TGCAGCGTCCGAAAGGACAGGGGCAAAAACATTCAGTACTTC. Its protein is CSVRKDRGKNIQYF.